Given below is one TCR beta chain in context. The entry originates in a study of metastatic and nonmetastatic thyroid tumors. The CDR3 consists of 15 residues. Losses at the gene ends were 7 bases for V and 2 bases for J; bases not matched to a gene: 5. Germline assignment: CDR1 MNHEY and CDR2 SVGEGT. Thyroid surgery was preceded by no treatment in any patient. TCRdb reanalyzed the PCR reads via MiXCR. Counted here are 15,000 to 20,000 clones, under 45% occurring once; the ten biggest clones make up more than 20%. The TCR sequence derives from a female donor with papillary thyroid cancer or a benign thyroid nodule (not recorded which). Some clones in this sample may be carry-over from other donors' samples. V gene TRBV6-2 or TRBV6-3 combines with J gene TRBJ2-3; 11 bases match TRBD2. Sequencing used tumor tissue. CDR3 DNA sequence: TGTGCCAGCAAAAAACTAGCGGGAGCCACAGATACGCAGTATTTT. Amino acids: CASKKLAGATDTQYF.